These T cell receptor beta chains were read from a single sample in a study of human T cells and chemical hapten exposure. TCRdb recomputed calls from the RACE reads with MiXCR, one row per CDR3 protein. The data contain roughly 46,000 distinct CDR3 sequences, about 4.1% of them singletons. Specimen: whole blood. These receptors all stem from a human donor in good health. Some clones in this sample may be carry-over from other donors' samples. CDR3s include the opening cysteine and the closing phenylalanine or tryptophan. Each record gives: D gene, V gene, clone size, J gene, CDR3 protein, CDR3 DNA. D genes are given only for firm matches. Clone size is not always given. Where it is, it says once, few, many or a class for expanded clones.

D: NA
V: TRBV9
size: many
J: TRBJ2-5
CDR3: CASSVGRAPETQYF
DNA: TGTGCCAGCAGCGTAGGGAGGGCCCCAGAGACCCAGTACTTC

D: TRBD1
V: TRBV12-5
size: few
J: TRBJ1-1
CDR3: CASGLVLGTGGLNTEAFF
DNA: TGTGCTAGTGGTTTGGTACTCGGGACAGGGGGCTTGAACACTGAAGCTTTCTTT

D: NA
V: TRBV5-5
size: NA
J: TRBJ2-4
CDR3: CASSTEIPLAKNIQYF
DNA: TGTGCCAGCAGCACGGAGATACCTTTAGCCAAAAACATTCAGTACTTC

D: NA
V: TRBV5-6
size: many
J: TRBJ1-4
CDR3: CASSLIATNEKLFF
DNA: TGTGCCAGCAGCTTGATAGCAACTAATGAAAAACTGTTTTTT

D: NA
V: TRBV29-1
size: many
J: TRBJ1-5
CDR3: CSVGTGNQPQHF
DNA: TGCAGCGTAGGGACGGGGAATCAGCCCCAGCATTTT

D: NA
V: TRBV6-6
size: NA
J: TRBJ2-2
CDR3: CASSATDHNTGELFF
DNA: TGTGCCAGCAGTGCGACGGATCACAACACCGGGGAGCTGTTTTTT

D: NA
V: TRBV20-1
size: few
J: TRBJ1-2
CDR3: CSASNSGFGYGYTF
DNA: TGCAGTGCTAGTAACTCAGGTTTCGGCTATGGCTACACCTTC

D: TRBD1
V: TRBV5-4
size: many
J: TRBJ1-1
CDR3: CASRVDRVTEAFF
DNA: TGTGCCAGCAGAGTCGACAGGGTCACTGAAGCTTTCTTT

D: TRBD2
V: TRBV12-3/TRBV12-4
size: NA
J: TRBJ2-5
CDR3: CASSRSTGTSGPSQYF
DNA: TGTGCCAGCAGCCGTTCGACCGGGACTAGCGGGCCATCCCAGTACTTC

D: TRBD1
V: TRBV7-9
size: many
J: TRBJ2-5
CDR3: CASSAARQGKETQYF
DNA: TGTGCCAGCAGCGCCGCCCGACAGGGGAAAGAGACCCAGTACTTC

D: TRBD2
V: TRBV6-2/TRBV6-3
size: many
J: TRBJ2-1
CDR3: CASSFGLAGNEQFF
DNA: TGTGCCAGCAGTTTCGGGCTAGCGGGAAATGAGCAGTTCTTC

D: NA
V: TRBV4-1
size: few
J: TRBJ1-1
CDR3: CASSQKIFGTEAFF
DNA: TGCGCCAGCAGCCAAAAAATTTTCGGCACTGAAGCTTTCTTT

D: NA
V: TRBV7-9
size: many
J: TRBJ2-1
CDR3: CASSPKGRTSYNEQFF
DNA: TGTGCCAGCAGCCCCAAGGGACGGACCTCCTACAATGAGCAGTTCTTC

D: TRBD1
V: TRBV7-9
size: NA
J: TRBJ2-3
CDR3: CASSSGGLTDTQYF
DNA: TGTGCCAGCAGCTCAGGGGGCCTAACAGATACGCAGTATTTT

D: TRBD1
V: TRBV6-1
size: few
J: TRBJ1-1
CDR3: CAVLRGRVRTEAFF
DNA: TGTGCCGTTCTGAGGGGGCGAGTCCGCACTGAAGCTTTCTTT

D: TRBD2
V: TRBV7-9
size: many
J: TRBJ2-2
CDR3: CASSPASGYTNTGELFF
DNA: TGTGCCAGCTCCCCCGCTAGCGGGTATACGAACACCGGGGAGCTGTTTTTT

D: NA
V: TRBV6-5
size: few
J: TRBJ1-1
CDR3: CASSGAKEEAFF
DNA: TGTGCCAGCAGTGGGGCCAAAGAGGAAGCTTTCTTT

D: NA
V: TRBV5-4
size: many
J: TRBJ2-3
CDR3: CASSLGGDTDTQYF
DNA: TGTGCCAGCAGCTTGGGCGGAGACACAGATACGCAGTATTTT

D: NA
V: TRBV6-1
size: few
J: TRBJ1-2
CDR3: CASRVPGLNYGYTF
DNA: TGTGCCAGCAGAGTACCAGGGCTTAACTATGGCTACACCTTC

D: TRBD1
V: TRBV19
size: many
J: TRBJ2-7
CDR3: CASSPGTGSSYEQYF
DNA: TGTGCCAGTAGTCCCGGGACAGGGAGCTCCTACGAGCAGTACTTC

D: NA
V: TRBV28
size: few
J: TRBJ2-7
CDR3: CASSLAYLEQYF
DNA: TGTGCCAGCAGTTTAGCGTACCTCGAGCAGTACTTC

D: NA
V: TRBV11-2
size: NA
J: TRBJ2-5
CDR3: CASSLAPRGGETQYF
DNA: TGTGCCAGCAGCTTAGCGCCTAGGGGAGGAGAGACCCAGTACTTC

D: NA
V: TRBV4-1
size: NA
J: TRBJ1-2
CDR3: CASSQVDYGYTF
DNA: TGCGCCAGCAGCCAAGTGGACTATGGCTACACCTTC

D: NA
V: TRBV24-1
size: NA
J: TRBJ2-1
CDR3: CATSDLTGSSYNEQFF
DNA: TGTGCCACCAGTGATTTGACAGGGAGCTCCTACAATGAGCAGTTCTTC

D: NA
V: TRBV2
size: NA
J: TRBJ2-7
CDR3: CASSSRAYGSYEQYF
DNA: TGTGCCAGCAGTTCTCGGGCCTATGGAAGCTACGAGCAGTACTTC

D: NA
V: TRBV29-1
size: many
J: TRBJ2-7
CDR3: CSVYAEGQYF
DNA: TGCAGCGTTTACGCTGAGGGCCAGTACTTC

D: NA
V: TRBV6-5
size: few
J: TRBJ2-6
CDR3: CASSRTGSGANVLTF
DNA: TGTGCCAGCAGCCGAACAGGGTCTGGGGCCAACGTCCTGACTTTC

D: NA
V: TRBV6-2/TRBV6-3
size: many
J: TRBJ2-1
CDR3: CASRWIGPTGPPNEQFF
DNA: TGTGCCAGCAGGTGGATCGGGCCCACGGGACCGCCGAATGAGCAGTTCTTC

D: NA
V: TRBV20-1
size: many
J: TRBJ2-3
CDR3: CSARDPGGFADTQYF
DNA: TGCAGTGCTAGAGATCCCGGGGGTTTCGCAGATACGCAGTATTTT

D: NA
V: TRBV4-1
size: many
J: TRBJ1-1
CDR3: CASSHSISVNTEAFF
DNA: TGCGCCAGCAGCCACTCCATTTCGGTAAACACTGAAGCTTTCTTT

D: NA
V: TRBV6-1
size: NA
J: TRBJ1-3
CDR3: CAIGQSSGNTIYF
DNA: TGTGCCATTGGACAGAGCTCTGGAAACACCATATATTTT

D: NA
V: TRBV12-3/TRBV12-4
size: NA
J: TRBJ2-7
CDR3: CASSLARSYEQYF
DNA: TGTGCCAGCAGTTTAGCCAGGTCCTACGAGCAGTACTTC

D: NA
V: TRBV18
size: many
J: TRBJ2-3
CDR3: CASSPRYTDTQYF
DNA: TGTGCCAGCTCACCGCGCTACACAGATACGCAGTATTTT

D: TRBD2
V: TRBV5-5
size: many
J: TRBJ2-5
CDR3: CASSGPGLAVETQYF
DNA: TGTGCCAGCAGCGGCCCGGGACTAGCGGTAGAGACCCAGTACTTC

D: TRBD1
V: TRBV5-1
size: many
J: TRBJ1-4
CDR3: CASSLEAGGNEKLFF
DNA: TGCGCCAGCAGCTTGGAGGCAGGGGGAAATGAAAAACTGTTTTTT

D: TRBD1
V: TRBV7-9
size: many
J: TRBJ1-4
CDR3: CASSWTGWDEKLFF
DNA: TGTGCCAGCAGTTGGACAGGGTGGGATGAAAAACTGTTTTTT

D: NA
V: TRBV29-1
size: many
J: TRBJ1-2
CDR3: CSVQGGYGYTF
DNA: TGCAGCGTTCAGGGAGGCTATGGCTACACCTTC

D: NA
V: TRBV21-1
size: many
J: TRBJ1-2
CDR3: CAREPLDYGYTF
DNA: TGTGCCAGGGAGCCCCTAGACTATGGCTACACCTTC

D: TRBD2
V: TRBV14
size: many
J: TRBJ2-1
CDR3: CASNLAGGYNEQFF
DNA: TGTGCCAGCAATTTAGCGGGAGGGTACAATGAGCAGTTCTTC

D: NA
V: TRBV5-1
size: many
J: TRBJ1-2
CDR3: CASSLQKGNYGYTF
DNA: TGCGCCAGCAGCTTGCAGAAGGGGAACTATGGCTACACCTTC

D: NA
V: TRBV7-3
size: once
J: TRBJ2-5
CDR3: CASSLSGRQGSGYETQYF
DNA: TGTGCCAGCAGCTTAAGCGGGAGACAGGGATCGGGGTACGAGACCCAGTACTTC

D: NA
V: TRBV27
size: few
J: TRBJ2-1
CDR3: CASRPQWASEQFF
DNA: TGTGCCAGCAGACCCCAGTGGGCCAGTGAGCAGTTCTTC

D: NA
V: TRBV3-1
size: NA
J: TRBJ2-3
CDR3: CASSQESYSTDTQYF
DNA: TGTGCCAGCAGCCAAGAATCGTACAGCACAGATACGCAGTATTTT

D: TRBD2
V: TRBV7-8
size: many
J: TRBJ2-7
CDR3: CASSQREGPREQYF
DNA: TGTGCCAGCAGTCAGCGGGAGGGCCCCCGCGAGCAGTACTTC

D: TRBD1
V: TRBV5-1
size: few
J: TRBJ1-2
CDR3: CASSLEPRDSPNNYGYTF
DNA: TGCGCCAGCAGCTTGGAACCCCGGGACAGCCCGAATAACTATGGCTACACCTTC

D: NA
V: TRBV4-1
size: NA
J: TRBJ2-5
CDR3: CASSQGSPAGETQYF
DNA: TGCGCCAGCAGCCAAGGGTCCCCCGCGGGCGAGACCCAGTACTTC

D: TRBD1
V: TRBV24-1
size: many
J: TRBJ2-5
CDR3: CATSSTGEETQYF
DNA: TGTGCCACCAGCTCGACAGGGGAAGAGACCCAGTACTTC

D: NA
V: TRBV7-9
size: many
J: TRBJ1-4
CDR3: CASSRTSNEKLFF
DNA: TGTGCCAGCAGCCGGACATCAAATGAAAAACTGTTTTTT

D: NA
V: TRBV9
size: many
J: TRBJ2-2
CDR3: CASSVAARGTGELFF
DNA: TGTGCCAGCAGCGTCGCAGCCAGGGGCACCGGGGAGCTGTTTTTT

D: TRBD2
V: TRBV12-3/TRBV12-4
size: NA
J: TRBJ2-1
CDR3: CASSRVIAGGVNEQFF
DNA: TGTGCCAGCAGTAGAGTCATAGCGGGAGGGGTCAATGAGCAGTTCTTC

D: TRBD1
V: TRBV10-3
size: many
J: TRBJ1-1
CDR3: CAISEEGTGAFF
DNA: TGTGCCATCAGTGAGGAGGGGACAGGTGCTTTCTTT

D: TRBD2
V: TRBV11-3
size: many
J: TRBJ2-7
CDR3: CASSLARKASGFYF
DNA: TGTGCCAGCAGCTTAGCGCGAAAAGCTAGCGGCTTCTACTTC

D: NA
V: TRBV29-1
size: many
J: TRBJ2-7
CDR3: CSVMPGVTYEQYF
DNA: TGCAGCGTCATGCCTGGGGTGACCTACGAGCAGTACTTC